The 20 T cell receptor beta chains below all came from one sample that was sequenced in a study of T-cell reconstitution after alpha-beta-depleted transplantation in children. The authors prepared the TCRbeta library with unique molecular identifiers. TCRdb itself ran the PCR reads through MiXCR, one entry per CDR3 protein. The repertoire holds 240,000 or so distinct CDR3 sequences, with less than 9% as singletons. The specimen comprised PBMCs, mostly from graft donor cells, sampled 180 days after TCRalphabeta/CD19-depleted stem cell transplant. The receptors were sampled from a male patient younger than 18 who had a stem cell transplant for acute lymphoblastic leukemia, so the T cells may come from the graft donor.

This clonotype was seen many times. This rearrangement joins TRBV7-8 to TRBJ1-1; a weak D match, TRBD1 (5 bases). V was pared by 3 bases and J by 1 base, with 18 bases between. The CDR3 covers 17 residues. CDR1 and CDR2 from the germline V gene are SGHVS and FQNEAQ. The DNA for the CDR3 is TGTGCCAGCAGCTTCCAGGGCGAGGGGCCCCCGAACACTGAAGCTTTCTTT. It encodes CASSFQGEGPPNTEAFF.

This clonotype was picked up many times. The chain uses TRBV29-1 and TRBJ2-3; no definite D call. The germline gives CDR1 SQVTM, CDR2 ANQGSEA. Deletions cut 4 bases from V and 1 base from J, with 15 bases between. The CDR3 contains 15 residues. CDR3 DNA: TGCAGCGTTGGGTACGCGAATCGTGGCACAGATACGCAGTATTTT. Protein sequence: CSVGYANRGTDTQYF.

About this clonotype itself: A much larger clone differs from this one at a single base, so this may be a read error. The chain combines TRBV12-3 or TRBV12-4 with TRBJ2-3, with 13 bases that match TRBD2. The CDR3 runs to 16 residues. V was pared by 3 bases and J by 5 bases, with 5 bases of the junction left unmatched. DNA of the CDR3: TGTGCCAGCAGTTTGGAACTAGCGGGGGGGGGAGATACGCAGTATTTT. Amino acids: CASSLELAGGGDTQYF.

At least ten counts were recorded for this clonotype. The gene calls are TRBV4-3 and TRBJ1-6; possibly TRBD1 for D (6 bases). This CDR3 contains 16 residues. Trimming left V 1 base short and J 5 bases short, with 12 bases between. Germline-derived CDR1 and CDR2 are LGHNA and YSLEER. CDR3 residues: CASSQGPYRDNSPLHF. As DNA, the CDR3 is TGCGCCAGCAGCCAAGGTCCATACAGGGATAATTCACCCCTCCACTTT.

This clonotype was found many times. J is TRBJ2-1 and V is TRBV9; possible D gene TRBD1, 6 bases. V dropped 4 bases and J dropped 3 bases, with 17 bases sitting between them. CDR1 and CDR2 from the germline V gene are SGDLS and YYNGEE. This CDR3 is 16 amino acids long. CDR3 coding DNA: TGTGCCAGCAGCTCCACTCGACAGGTTTTCTACAATGAGCAGTTCTTC. Translated, it gives CASSSTRQVFYNEQFF.

This clonotype was picked up many times. The rearrangement links TRBV29-1 to TRBJ2-2; D remains unclear. This CDR3 has 12 amino acids. Germline values: CDR1 SQVTM, CDR2 ANQGSEA. The V and J ends lost 1 base and 5 bases respectively, with 5 bases between them. CDR3 amino acids: CSVEVLTGELFF. The CDR3 coding sequence is TGCAGCGTTGAAGTCCTTACCGGGGAGCTGTTTTTT.

Details on this clonotype: One base away lies a much larger clone, so this may be a sequencing read error. The conserved phenylalanine or tryptophan is not found at the CDR3 terminus, so this likely reflects a read error. The chain combines TRBV28 with TRBJ2-2; weak D call: TRBD2 (5 bases). CDR1 and CDR2 (germline): MDHEN, SYDVKM. This CDR3 spans 13 amino acids. Trimming took 6 bases from V and 4 from J, leaving 9 bases between them. The CDR3 DNA follows: TGTGCCAGCAGAAAGGGAGTCACCGGGGAGCTGTTTTGT. Translation gives CASRKGVTGELFC.

In this sample, this clonotype turned up many times. The gene calls are TRBV20-1 and TRBJ1-5, with unresolved D. CDR1 is DFQATT and CDR2 is SNEGSKA in the germline V gene (reference sequence). V was trimmed by 6 bases and J by 5 bases, leaving 11 bases between them. CDR3 length: 12 amino acids. Written as DNA, the CDR3 is TGCAGTGCGAGCCGGCCTGATCAGCCCCAGCATTTT. As protein: CSASRPDQPQHF.

This clonotype was seen repeatedly, ten times or more. This rearrangement joins TRBV20-1 to TRBJ2-7; TRBD2 matches at 14 bases. The CDR3 is 15 amino acids. The V gene end was trimmed by 0 bases and the J gene end by 4 bases; junction bases not matched to a gene: 2. The germline V gene encodes CDR1 DFQATT and CDR2 SNEGSKA (reference sequence). This chain's CDR3 is CSAREGLAGEYEQYF. In DNA, the CDR3 is TGCAGTGCTAGAGAGGGACTAGCGGGGGAATACGAGCAGTACTTC.

This clonotype was seen more than once but under ten times. The J gene is TRBJ2-3, the V gene TRBV12-5; 8 nucleotides line up with TRBD2. The V gene's germline CDR1 is LGHNT and CDR2 FRNRAP. V lost 1 base to trimming and J lost 3 bases; unmatched junction nucleotides: 6. The CDR3 contains 16 residues. This CDR3 reads CASGLDAGGVTDTQYF. The CDR3 DNA follows: TGTGCTAGTGGTTTGGACGCGGGGGGCGTTACAGATACGCAGTATTTT.

In this sample, this clonotype turned up many times. The chain joins TRBV20-1 to TRBJ2-1; 13 nucleotides align to TRBD2. J was trimmed by 6 bases and V by 2 bases; bases with no gene match: 1. Germline V lookup: CDR1 DFQATT, CDR2 SNEGSKA (reference sequence). CDR3 length equals 14 residues. CDR3 loop: CSARRTSGSNEQFF. In nucleotides, the CDR3 is TGCAGTGCTAGAAGGACTAGCGGGAGCAATGAGCAGTTCTTC.

This clonotype was detected many times. This sequence joins TRBV10-3 and TRBJ1-5; D is perhaps TRBD1 (6 bases). Germline CDR1 is ENHRY and CDR2 is SYGVKD. The CDR3 spans 12 residues. V dropped 10 bases and J dropped 0 bases, with 7 bases sitting between them. The CDR3 region has the DNA TGTGCCACCAGGGGTAGCAATCAGCCCCAGCATTTT. It encodes CATRGSNQPQHF.

This clonotype showed up many times. The rearrangement uses TRBV28 and TRBJ1-1; D is perhaps TRBD1 (6 bases). The CDR3 spans 16 residues. V was shortened by 3 bases and J by 6 bases, with 20 bases between the two germline ends. From germline, CDR1 is MDHEN and CDR2 SYDVKM. The chain's CDR3 is CASSFPILGGAAEAFF. The CDR3 DNA is TGTGCCAGCAGTTTTCCAATATTGGGGGGCGCAGCTGAAGCTTTCTTT.

In this sample, this clonotype turned up many times. The CDR3 DNA reads as TGTGCCAGCAGCTTACCTCACTACGAGCAGTACTTC. As protein: CASSLPHYEQYF. The chain combines TRBV6-2 or TRBV6-3 with TRBJ2-7; no clear D gene. The CDR3 length is 12 residues. Germline CDR1 is MNHEY and CDR2 is SVGEGT. Trimming shortened V by 6 bases and J by 3 bases, and 9 bases separated the two germline ends.

The chain has TRBV28 and TRBJ1-1, with a possible D match to TRBD1 (5 bases). This CDR3 region has 14 residues. The V and J ends lost 2 bases and 2 bases respectively, with 9 bases between them. Germline CDR1 and CDR2: MDHEN and SYDVKM. The CDR3 DNA follows: TGTGCCAGCAGTTTACATGACAGCAACACTGAAGCTTTCTTT. It specifies CASSLHDSNTEAFF.

This clonotype has a handful of counts. The chain links TRBV9 to TRBJ1-3, with D perhaps matching TRBD1 (6 bases). This CDR3 region has 18 residues. The V gene's germline CDR1 is SGDLS and CDR2 YYNGEE. V lost 3 bases, J lost 1 base, and 20 bases lay in between. The CDR3 sequence is CASSGRQVPGGSGNTIYF. CDR3 nucleotide sequence: TGTGCCAGCAGCGGCCGACAGGTTCCCGGTGGGTCTGGAAACACCATATATTTT.

This clonotype was picked up many times. The chain carries TRBV28 and TRBJ2-2; 12 nucleotides match TRBD2. V trimming: 3 bases; J trimming: 8 bases; junction bases outside the gene matches: 1. This CDR3 is 14 amino acids long. The germline CDR1 and CDR2 sequences are MDHEN and SYDVKM. This CDR3 reads CASSLTSGSGELFF. CDR3 DNA: TGTGCCAGCAGTTTGACTAGCGGGAGTGGGGAGCTGTTTTTT.

Ten or more counts support this clonotype. The chain recombines TRBV12-3 or TRBV12-4 with TRBJ2-4, with D perhaps matching TRBD2 (6 bases). With 6 bases removed from V and 1 base from J, the gap between germline ends came to 16 bases. CDR3 size: 16 residues. CDR3 sequence: CASSYPGLLAKNIQYF. The CDR3 nucleotides read TGTGCCAGCAGCTACCCGGGACTCCTGGCCAAAAACATTCAGTACTTC.

This clonotype has a count of ten or more. This rearrangement joins TRBV7-9 to TRBJ2-3, with 9 nucleotides matching TRBD2. There are 15 residues in the CDR3. Looked up from germline, CDR1 is SEHNR and CDR2 is FQNEAQ (reference sequence). Losses at the gene ends were 3 bases for V and 4 bases for J; bases not matched to a gene: 5. The CDR3 here is CASSLVSGRSDTQYF. CDR3 nucleotides: TGTGCCAGCAGCTTGGTCAGCGGGAGGTCAGATACGCAGTATTTT.

Ten or more counts support this clonotype. This chain uses TRBV4-3 with TRBJ2-2, with TRBD1 identical over 9 bases. This CDR3 has 14 amino acids. V dropped 6 bases and J dropped 6; count of bases not matched to a gene: 5. Germline V gene data show CDR1 as LGHNA and CDR2 as YSLEER. The CDR3 spells CASREQGAPGELFF. CDR3 DNA sequence: TGCGCCAGCAGGGAACAGGGGGCGCCCGGGGAGCTGTTTTTT.